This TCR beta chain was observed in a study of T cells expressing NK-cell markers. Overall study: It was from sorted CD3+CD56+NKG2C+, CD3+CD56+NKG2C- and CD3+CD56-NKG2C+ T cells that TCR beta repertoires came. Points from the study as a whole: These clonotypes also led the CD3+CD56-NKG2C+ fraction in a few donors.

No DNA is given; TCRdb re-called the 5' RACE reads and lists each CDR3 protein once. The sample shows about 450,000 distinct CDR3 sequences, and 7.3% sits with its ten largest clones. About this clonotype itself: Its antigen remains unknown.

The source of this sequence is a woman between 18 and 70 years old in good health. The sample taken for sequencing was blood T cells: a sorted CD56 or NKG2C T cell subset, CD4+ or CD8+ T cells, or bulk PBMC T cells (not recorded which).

CDR3 in amino acids: CSVVWGRGEQFF. This chain joins TRBV29-1 and TRBJ2-1; TCRdb outputs TRBD1, but without DNA this stays unchecked. The CDR3 consists of 12 residues. Per the germline V gene, CDR1 is SQVTM and CDR2 is ANQGSEA.